Presented here are 16 T cell receptor beta chains from one specimen sequenced in a study of response to subunit inactivated influenza vaccine. TCRdb itself ran the RT-PCR reads through MiXCR, one entry per CDR3 protein. The table lists hundreds of thousands of distinct CDR3 sequences, about a sixth of them singletons. The sample consisted of PBMCs from blood, taken roughly 13 days after vaccination. All receptors come from a middle-aged man who received an inactivated influenza vaccine.

The chain links TRBV28 to TRBJ2-1; possibly TRBD2 for D (5 bases). The V gene's germline CDR1 is MDHEN and CDR2 SYDVKM. The CDR3 covers 13 residues. V lost 3 bases and J lost 10, with 13 bases in between. CDR3 DNA: TGTGCCAGCAGTTTCCGTGAGGGCTTGGAGCAGTTCTTC. Residues: CASSFREGLEQFF.

This clonotype has ten or more counts. J is TRBJ1-5 and V is TRBV12-3 or TRBV12-4, with no clear D. Trimming cost V 5 bases and J 5 bases, with 10 bases left between them. This CDR3 region has 13 residues. The CDR3: CASSETSYQPQHF. CDR3 coding DNA: TGTGCCAGCAGTGAGACATCTTATCAGCCCCAGCATTTT.

CDR3 sequence: CASSTDRSSYNEQFF. As DNA, the CDR3 is TGTGCCAGCAGCACTGACAGGAGCTCCTACAATGAGCAGTTCTTC. The gene calls are TRBV7-2 and TRBJ2-1, with D maybe TRBD1 (6 bases). The CDR3 consists of 15 residues. CDR1 is SGHTA and CDR2 is FQGNSA in the germline V gene. V lost 5 bases and J lost 0, with 11 bases in between.

This clonotype came up many times. The DNA for the CDR3 is TGTGCCAGCAGTCCCGGGATAGCCAAGTCCTACAATGAGCAGTTCTTC. It specifies CASSPGIAKSYNEQFF. The chain has TRBV28 and TRBJ2-1, with a tentative D call TRBD2 (5 bases). The CDR3 has 16 amino acids. Trimming cost V 5 bases and J 1 base, with 15 bases left between them. The germline V gene has CDR1 MDHEN and CDR2 SYDVKM.

This clonotype was counted between two and nine times. The chain links TRBV14 to TRBJ2-1, with D perhaps matching TRBD2 (6 bases). The V gene lost 2 bases and the J gene lost 12 bases, with 20 bases spanning the gap. Germline V gene data show CDR1 as SGHDN and CDR2 as FVKESK. CDR3 size: 15 residues. CDR3 protein: CASSQFVAGMGGQFF. CDR3 bases: TGTGCCAGCAGCCAATTTGTGGCGGGTATGGGAGGGCAGTTCTTC.

This clonotype was seen repeatedly, ten times or more. The chain recombines TRBV5-1 with TRBJ1-1; D gene ambiguous. V shed 2 bases and J shed 5 bases, with 13 bases lying between them. Germline V gene lookup returns CDR1 SGHRS and CDR2 YFSETQ. The CDR3 has 14 amino acids. In DNA, the CDR3 is TGCGCCAGCAGCTTCACTGGCCGGGGTACTGAAGCTTTCTTT. It specifies CASSFTGRGTEAFF.

V and J are TRBV12-3 or TRBV12-4 and TRBJ2-7, with D possibly matching TRBD1 (6 bases). The V end lost 3 bases, the J end lost 6 bases, and 9 bases lay between the germline ends. CDR3 length: 12 residues. The CDR3 sequence: CASSLGAPEQYF. CDR3 nucleotide sequence: TGTGCCAGCAGTTTGGGGGCCCCCGAGCAGTACTTC.

CDR3 loop: CASSRLAGVNTGELFF. CDR3 sequence (DNA): TGTGCCAGCAGTCGACTAGCGGGGGTGAACACCGGGGAGCTGTTTTTT. The V call is TRBV12-3 or TRBV12-4, the J call TRBJ2-2; 12 nucleotides agree with TRBD2. The CDR3 totals 16 residues. Trimming at V came to 5 bases and at J to 1 base, leaving 2 bases not matched to a gene.

This clonotype showed up just a few times. The chain's CDR3 is CSVGSGDRQPQHF. CDR3 nucleotide sequence: TGCAGCGTGGGAAGCGGGGACCGTCAGCCCCAGCATTTT. V usage is TRBV29-1 and J usage is TRBJ1-5; a weak D match, TRBD1 (5 bases). V dropped 6 bases and J dropped 6 bases, with 15 bases sitting between them. The germline gives CDR1 SQVTM, CDR2 ANQGSEA. The CDR3 covers 13 residues.

A few counts support this clonotype. The V call is TRBV7-2, the J call TRBJ2-7; 13 bases match TRBD2. There are 13 residues in the CDR3. Germline V gives CDR1 SGHTA, CDR2 FQGNSA. The CDR3 region is CASGTSGTYEQYF. The CDR3 coding sequence is TGTGCGTCGGGGACTAGCGGGACTTACGAGCAGTACTTC.

This clonotype was observed a handful of times. The chain joins TRBV29-1 to TRBJ1-1; D is uncertain. V was cut by 4 bases and J by 6 bases, with 3 bases left in between. The CDR3 is 9 residues long. From germline, CDR1 is SQVTM and CDR2 ANQGSEA. CDR3 residues: CSVGPEAFF. In DNA, the CDR3 is TGCAGCGTTGGTCCTGAAGCTTTCTTT. The variable domain in full, with the rest retrieved from reference TRBV29-1 and TRBJ1-1, is SAVISQKPSRDICQRGTSLTIQCQVDSQVTMMFWYRQQPGQSLTLIATANQGSEATYESGFVIDKFPISRPNLTFSTLTVSNMSPEDSSIYLCSVGPEAFFGQGTRLTVV.

The chain combines TRBV7-9 with TRBJ2-3, with D perhaps TRBD1 (6 bases). CDR1 SEHNR and CDR2 FQNEAQ come from the germline V gene (reference sequence). Trimming took off 4 bases at V and 9 bases at J, with 8 bases between the two ends. There are 11 residues in the CDR3. In DNA, the CDR3 is TGTGCCAGCAGCTCAGGACAGACGCAGTATTTT. It encodes CASSSGQTQYF.

In its sample, this clonotype was seen many times. The CDR3 DNA is TGTGCCAGCAGCCCGGGACACTCCTCCTACGAGCAGTACTTC. Encoded protein: CASSPGHSSYEQYF. The gene calls are TRBV7-3 and TRBJ2-7, with D maybe TRBD1 (6 bases). The CDR3 sequence is 14 residues long. Germline V gene data show CDR1 as SGHTA and CDR2 as FQGTGA. V was shortened by 5 bases and J by 0 bases, with 11 bases between the two germline ends.

This clonotype was counted between two and nine times. The chain joins TRBV20-1 to TRBJ2-3, with D perhaps TRBD1 or TRBD2 (7 bases each). Germline V CDR1 and CDR2: DFQATT, SNEGSKA (reference sequence). Trimming shortened V by 6 bases and J by 3 bases, and 16 bases separated the two germline ends. The CDR3 consists of 14 residues. For the CDR3, the DNA is TGCAGTGCCCTCAGGGGGGGACCTACAGATACGCAGTATTTT. This encodes CSALRGGPTDTQYF.

This clonotype has more than one count but fewer than ten. V gene TRBV7-8 combines with J gene TRBJ2-7; D is possibly TRBD2 (5 bases). Between the trimmed V and J ends, which lost 2 bases and 6 bases, there was a span of 17 bases. This CDR3 has 15 amino acids. CDR1 and CDR2 (germline): SGHVS, FQNEAQ. The CDR3 is CASSLSGSEFSEQYF. CDR3 DNA: TGTGCCAGCAGCTTAAGTGGTAGCGAATTTAGCGAGCAGTACTTC.

This clonotype was observed many times. The V gene is TRBV11-2, the J gene TRBJ2-7; D may correspond to TRBD1 or TRBD2 (6 bases each). The CDR3 covers 18 residues. Germline V gene data show CDR1 as SGHAT and CDR2 as FQNNGV. The V end lost 4 bases, the J end lost 0 bases, and 22 bases lay between the germline ends. CDR3 sequence reads: CASSSFLSIGGSSYEQYF. In nucleotides, the CDR3 is TGTGCCAGCAGCTCCTTCCTTTCAATAGGGGGGAGCTCCTACGAGCAGTACTTC.